This entry lists 24 T cell receptor beta chains sequenced from one sample in a study of Ad26.COV2.S vaccination and SARS-CoV-2 variants (TCRdb year 2021). This specimen's treatment or condition label, per the study, means: around 19 received Ad26.COV2.S at low or high dose, single or two shots; 5 received placebo; per-sample allocation not given. Repertoires of vaccine and placebo recipients were sequenced from samples collected on day 63 after the first injection. Libraries were made using the immunoSEQ multiplex PCR assay. TCRdb limited this immuneACCESS table to in-frame rearrangements with V and J called. A share of clones is missing; checked studies link under half to unresolved V genes, and the rest is unexplained. The sample profile shows almost 400,000 clones; about 89% of them were found once. The ten largest clones represent under 2% of the sample. This material consisted of peripheral blood, taken in a trial of Ad26.COV2.S vaccine versus placebo. Receptor source: a person aged 18-60 years who received the Ad26.COV2.S COVID-19 vaccine or a placebo.

This clone has just one count. This chain links TRBV6-1 with TRBJ2-3, with TRBD2 as a possible D gene (6 bases). The V end was cut by 0 bases, the J end by 2 bases, with 15 bases between. This CDR3 is 17 amino acids long. CDR1 MNHNS and CDR2 SASEGT come from the germline V gene. In DNA, the CDR3 is TGTGCCAGCAGTGAAGCGCTGGGGGACTGGTACACAGATACGCAGTATTTT. As protein: CASSEALGDWYTDTQYF.

This CDR3 is CASSLGPEAFF. CDR3 DNA: TGTGCCAGCAGCTTAGGCCCCGAAGCTTTCTTT. This chain links TRBV11-2 with TRBJ1-1, with D uncertain. Looked up from germline, CDR1 is SGHAT and CDR2 is FQNNGV. V dropped 1 base and J dropped 8 bases, with 5 bases sitting between them. The CDR3 is 11 residues long.

The chain employs TRBV6-5 and TRBJ2-2; 13 bases agree with TRBD2. The CDR3 covers 16 residues. CDR1 and CDR2 from the germline V gene are MNHEY and SVGAGI. V trimming: 2 bases; J trimming: 6 bases; junction bases outside the gene matches: 3. This CDR3 reads CASSYTSGRASGELFF. The CDR3 DNA is TGTGCCAGCAGTTACACTAGCGGGAGGGCCTCCGGGGAGCTGTTTTTT.

J is TRBJ2-3 and V is TRBV9; D unclear. Deletions cut 4 bases from V and 1 base from J, with 22 bases between. The germline V gene encodes CDR1 SGDLS and CDR2 YYNGEE. CDR3 length: 18 amino acids. Here the CDR3 DNA reads TGTGCCAGCAGCCCCCAGATTGTACCCTCAGTGGGCACAGATACGCAGTATTTT. This encodes CASSPQIVPSVGTDTQYF.

This chain joins TRBV5-1 and TRBJ2-5; 9 nucleotides align to TRBD1. V dropped 4 bases and J dropped 5; count of bases not matched to a gene: 6. Germline loops: CDR1 SGHRS, CDR2 YFSETQ. The CDR3 is 14 residues long. The CDR3 is CASSPGTGFETQYF. The CDR3 DNA is TGCGCCAGCAGCCCCGGGACAGGGTTCGAGACCCAGTACTTC.

This clone was seen repeatedly, ten times or more. CDR3 region: CASREASSYEQYF. The CDR3 bases are TGTGCCAGCAGGGAGGCAAGCTCCTACGAGCAGTACTTC. J is TRBJ2-7 and V is TRBV12-3 or TRBV12-4; TRBD2 might be the D (5 bases). Deletions cut 6 bases from V and 0 bases from J, with 9 bases between. The CDR3 extends over 13 amino acids.

The V gene is TRBV6-2 or TRBV6-3, the J gene TRBJ2-7; 11 nucleotides line up with TRBD1. Losses at the gene ends were 2 bases for V and 3 bases for J; bases not matched to a gene: 3. The CDR3 length is 15 residues. Germline lookup yields CDR1 MNHEY and CDR2 SVGEGT. CDR3 nucleotides: TGTGCCAGCAGTTACCTTGGGACAGGGGGCTACGAGCAGTACTTC. This encodes CASSYLGTGGYEQYF.

The chain employs TRBV12-5 and TRBJ2-1; 10 bases align to TRBD1. From germline, CDR1 is LGHNT and CDR2 FRNRAP. Trimming removed 9 bases from V and 12 bases from J; junction bases left unmatched: 8. This CDR3 contains 12 residues. DNA of the CDR3: TGTGCTAGCGAAGGGACAGGGGTAGGGCAGTTCTTC. Protein: CASEGTGVGQFF.

This clone has only one observation. The chain has TRBV9 and TRBJ2-2; possibly TRBD2 for D (6 bases). This CDR3 region has 16 residues. Per the germline V gene, CDR1 is SGDLS and CDR2 is YYNGEE. Trimming shortened V by 2 bases and J by 5 bases, and 16 bases separated the two germline ends. This CDR3 reads CASSVTTRSLTGELFF. CDR3 coding DNA: TGTGCCAGCAGCGTGACGACTAGGAGTTTGACCGGGGAGCTGTTTTTT.

The chain carries TRBV6-5 and TRBJ2-1; no firm D call. The CDR3 length is 13 residues. Germline loops: CDR1 MNHEY, CDR2 SVGAGI. Trimming stripped 6 bases from V and 4 bases from J, with 10 bases between. This chain's CDR3 is CASSSFSYNEQFF. For the CDR3, the DNA is TGTGCCAGCAGCTCCTTCAGTTACAATGAGCAGTTCTTC.

Comments on this clone: Germline and junction disagree at one end, which may indicate a read error. The chain recombines TRBV7-7 with TRBJ2-5, with D tentatively TRBD1 (8 bases). The germline V gene has CDR1 SSHAT and CDR2 FNYEAQ (reference sequence). The CDR3 is 17 amino acids. The CDR3 loop reads CASSQGAVAGVGETQYF. DNA for the CDR3: TGTGCTAGCAGCCAGGGGGCGGTCGCGGGAGTAGGCGAGACCCAGTACTTC.

The chain uses TRBV27 and TRBJ1-5; 9 positions agree with TRBD1. Germline trimming cut 1 base from V and 1 base from J; bases unmatched to any gene: 2. In germline, CDR1 is MNHEY, CDR2 SMNVEV (reference sequence). CDR3 length: 16 residues. The CDR3 spells CASSLLGQGSNQPQHF. CDR3 bases: TGTGCCAGCAGTTTATTGGGACAGGGAAGCAATCAGCCCCAGCATTTT.

The chain combines TRBV28 with TRBJ2-7, with D maybe TRBD1 (5 bases). V lost 6 bases, J lost 2 bases, and 11 bases lay in between. Per germline, CDR1 MDHEN and CDR2 SYDVKM. CDR3 length: 13 residues. The CDR3 region is CASRDTGPYEQYF. The CDR3 bases are TGTGCCAGCAGGGATACAGGACCCTACGAGCAGTACTTC.

This rearrangement joins TRBV6-1 to TRBJ1-5, with D unclear. This CDR3 has 15 amino acids. Germline CDR1 is MNHNS and CDR2 is SASEGT. V was shortened by 0 bases and J by 6 bases, with 12 bases between the two germline ends. CDR3 sequence: CASSEALGKGQPQHF. The CDR3 DNA is TGTGCCAGCAGTGAAGCGCTAGGGAAGGGTCAGCCCCAGCATTTT.

The rearrangement uses TRBV5-1 and TRBJ2-3, with TRBD2 matching 10 bases. Germline assignment: CDR1 SGHRS and CDR2 YFSETQ. The CDR3 runs to 17 residues. The ends lost 1 base at V and 0 bases at J; junction bases unmatched: 5. The chain's CDR3 is CASSLSSGSRSTDTQYF. The CDR3 DNA reads as TGCGCCAGCAGCTTGTCTAGCGGGAGTCGGAGCACAGATACGCAGTATTTT. Full variable domain (rest looked up from reference TRBV5-1 and TRBJ2-3): KAGVTQTPRYLIKTRGQQVTLSCSPISGHRSVSWYQQTPGQGLQFLFEYFSETQRNKGNFPGRFSGRQFSNSRSEMNVSTLELGDSALYLCASSLSSGSRSTDTQYFGPGTRLTVL.

The chain uses TRBV25-1 and TRBJ1-1; D is undetermined. With 6 bases removed from V and 0 bases from J, the gap between germline ends came to 8 bases. The CDR3 extends over 13 amino acids. Germline CDR1 and CDR2: MGHDK and SYGVNS. Here the CDR3 reads CASRLNMNTEAFF. In DNA, the CDR3 is TGTGCCAGCAGGCTAAATATGAACACTGAAGCTTTCTTT.

The chain has TRBV29-1 and TRBJ2-2, with D uncertain. The CDR3 spans 13 residues. Per germline, CDR1 SQVTM and CDR2 ANQGSEA. V lost 7 bases to trimming and J lost 5 bases, with 14 bases between them. CDR3 nucleotides: TGCAGCGCCTCGACGGAGTTAACCGGGGAGCTGTTTTTT. As protein: CSASTELTGELFF.

The gene calls are TRBV5-6 and TRBJ2-2, with 11 bases aligning to TRBD1. This CDR3 comprises 17 residues. J lost 3 bases, V lost 6 bases, and 10 bases had no gene match. Germline V gene sequence: CDR1 SGHDT, CDR2 YYEEEE. The CDR3 reads CASTLAGDRGDTGELFF. DNA for the CDR3: TGTGCCAGCACCCTGGCCGGGGACAGGGGGGACACCGGGGAGCTGTTTTTT. Combining the CDR3 with reference TRBV5-6 and TRBJ2-2 gives the whole variable domain DAGVTQSPTHLIKTRGQQVTLRCSPKSGHDTVSWYQQALGQGPQFIFQYYEEEERQRGNFPDRFSGHQFPNYSSELNVNALLLGDSALYLCASTLAGDRGDTGELFFGEGSRLTVL.

V is TRBV30 and J is TRBJ2-7, with TRBD2 matching over 16 bases. Germline V gives CDR1 GTSNPN, CDR2 SVGIG (reference sequence). This CDR3 spans 15 amino acids. Trimming at V came to 2 bases and at J to 4 bases, leaving 2 bases not matched to a gene. In DNA, the CDR3 is TGTGCCTGGAGTACGGGACTAGCGGGAGGGTACGAGCAGTACTTC. Its translation: CAWSTGLAGGYEQYF.

The DNA for the CDR3 is TGTGCCAGCAGTCCCCGCCCCGGGGCTATCTATGGCTACACCTTC. Its translation is CASSPRPGAIYGYTF. This rearrangement joins TRBV27 to TRBJ1-2; possibly TRBD1 for D (5 bases). This CDR3 region has 15 residues. Germline V CDR1 and CDR2: MNHEY, SMNVEV (reference sequence). Trimming removed 5 bases from V and 4 bases from J, with 17 bases in between.

This clone appeared once. DNA of the CDR3: TGCGCCAGCAGCCTGAGGGACGTAGGCACAGATACGCAGTATTTT. Protein product: CASSLRDVGTDTQYF. This chain joins TRBV4-1 and TRBJ2-3; perhaps D is TRBD1 or TRBD2 (5 bases each). V lost 4 bases to trimming and J lost 1 base, with 12 bases between them. The CDR3 is 15 amino acids. Looked up from germline, CDR1 is MGHRA and CDR2 is YSYEKL.

The chain has TRBV2 and TRBJ2-1; 11 bases align to TRBD2. Trimming took 6 bases from V and 7 from J; bases not matched to a gene: 2. Germline V gene sequence: CDR1 SNHLY, CDR2 FYNNEI. The CDR3 is 13 residues long. DNA of the CDR3: TGTGCCAGCAGGACTAGCGGGGCGAATGAGCAGTTCTTC. It encodes CASRTSGANEQFF.

The CDR3 is CASSETGTEAYEQYF. DNA for the CDR3: TGTGCCAGCAGTGAGACCGGGACGGAAGCCTACGAGCAGTACTTC. The chain couples TRBV6-1 to TRBJ2-7; possibly TRBD1 or TRBD2 for D (5 bases each). CDR3 size: 15 residues. The germline V gene has CDR1 MNHNS and CDR2 SASEGT. The germline V and J ends were trimmed by 3 bases and 2 bases, with 14 bases remaining between them.

The chain has TRBV9 and TRBJ2-7; D ambiguous. Germline V gene lookup returns CDR1 SGDLS and CDR2 YYNGEE. V lost 3 bases, J lost 7 bases, and 14 bases lay in between. This CDR3 has 13 amino acids. The CDR3 is CASSAGLWSEQYF. Here the CDR3 DNA reads TGTGCCAGCAGCGCGGGCCTTTGGAGTGAGCAGTACTTC.